A selection of T cell receptor beta chains follows, all from one sample in a study of blood T cell repertoires in COVID-19. Using immunoSEQ multiplex PCR, the repertoire was profiled, and TCRdb retains in-frame clones only, with some absent. The data contain about 49,000 clones, over 70% of them singletons. What was sequenced was peripheral blood. The receptors here all came from a woman older than 75 with COVID-19, enrolled during active disease. CDR3s include the opening cysteine and the closing phenylalanine or tryptophan. A D gene is named only where the DNA matches it firmly. Size is omitted from some rows. Given values are once, few, many or a class for expanded clones.

>TRBD2|NA|TRBJ2-2|TRBV6-1
TGTGCCAGCAATGAGGGACTAGCGGGAGGGAACACCGGGGAGCTGTTTTTT
CASNEGLAGGNTGELFF
>TRBD1|NA|TRBJ1-1|TRBV3-1/TRBV3-2
TGTGCCAGCAGCAAGGGACAGGGGGCGGCTATGAACACTGAAGCTTTCTTT
CASSKGQGAAMNTEAFF
>NA|NA|TRBJ1-2|TRBV7-2
TGTGCCAGCAGCTTAGAAGGCTGGGGGGGGTATGGCTACACCTTC
CASSLEGWGGYGYTF
>NA|NA|TRBJ2-1|TRBV7-9
TGTGCCAGCAGCTTTCAAGGGGCAGGGTACAATGAGCAGTTCTTC
CASSFQGAGYNEQFF
>NA|NA|TRBJ2-7|TRBV5-1
TGCGCCAGCAGCTTGGGAGTAGGACGGTCCTCGGCGGGGGAGCAGTACTTC
CASSLGVGRSSAGEQYF
>NA|NA|TRBJ2-5|TRBV7-9
TGTGCCAGCAGCTTGGACAAGACGCGCCAAGAGACCCAGTACTTC
CASSLDKTRQETQYF
>TRBD1|once|TRBJ1-1|TRBV6-1
TGTGCCAGCAGAAGACAGGGAAACACTGAAGCTTTCTTT
CASRRQGNTEAFF
>TRBD1|NA|TRBJ1-2|TRBV7-9
TGTGCCAGCAGCCGATGGGGACAGGGTAACTATGGCTACACCTTC
CASSRWGQGNYGYTF
>NA|NA|TRBJ1-2|TRBV18
TGTGCCAGCTCACCGGGTAGTCCTAGCTATGGCTACACCTTC
CASSPGSPSYGYTF
>TRBD1|NA|TRBJ1-2|TRBV29-1
TGCAGCGTTAATCGGGACAGGGTTTACTATGGCTACACCTTC
CSVNRDRVYYGYTF
>NA|NA|TRBJ1-5|TRBV9
TGTGCCAGCAGCGTAGGAGGCGGAAATCAGCCCCAGCATTTT
CASSVGGGNQPQHF
>NA|NA|TRBJ2-3|TRBV7-2
TGTGCCAGCAGCCTGAACAGACGAGATACGCAGTATTTT
CASSLNRRDTQYF
>NA|NA|TRBJ2-3|TRBV19
TGTGCCAGTAGTACCCCTAGCACAGATACGCAGTATTTT
CASSTPSTDTQYF
>NA|NA|TRBJ1-1|TRBV12-5
TGTGCTAGTGCTCTTCGACGGGGGGTCGAAGCTTTCTTT
CASALRRGVEAFF
>TRBD2|NA|TRBJ2-7|TRBV9
TGTGCCAGCAGCGTCTCGACTAGCGGGAGGGCCTACGAGCAGTACTTC
CASSVSTSGRAYEQYF
>TRBD1|NA|TRBJ1-5|TRBV18
TGTGCCAGCTCACTTACAGGGGAAGGCCAGCCCCAGCATTTT
CASSLTGEGQPQHF
>TRBD1|NA|TRBJ1-1|TRBV2
TGTGCCAGCAGTGGTCGCTCTGTCAGGGGGCAGGATGAAGCTTTCTTT
CASSGRSVRGQDEAFF
>NA|NA|TRBJ1-4|TRBV5-1
TGCGCCAGCAGCGCGGGGGGGCAGGGATCTGAAAAACTGTTTTTT
CASSAGGQGSEKLFF
>TRBD2|few|TRBJ2-1|TRBV9
TGTGCCAGCAGCGTAGCGCCTAGCGGGGGCCATGAGCAGTTCTTC
CASSVAPSGGHEQFF
>NA|NA|TRBJ1-5|TRBV7-2
TGTGCCAGCAGCTCCACGCGGGGGAATCAGCCCCAGCATTTT
CASSSTRGNQPQHF
>NA|medium-sized|TRBJ2-7|TRBV5-3
TGTGCCAGAAGCTTGCTCAACTTCTACGAGCAGTACTTC
CARSLLNFYEQYF
>TRBD2|NA|TRBJ2-3|TRBV6-2/TRBV6-3
TGTGCCAGCAGCCCCCCACGGACTAGCGGGAGGGTTGATACGCAGTATTTT
CASSPPRTSGRVDTQYF
>NA|NA|TRBJ1-5|TRBV27
TGTGCCAGCAGTAGGATCTTCGGACAGCCAAGTGGGCAGCCCCAGCATTTT
CASSRIFGQPSGQPQHF
>TRBD1|NA|TRBJ1-2|TRBV7-3
TGTGCCAGCAGCTTAACTCCGGGACAGGGGCCTGGCTACACCTTC
CASSLTPGQGPGYTF
>NA|NA|TRBJ1-2|TRBV7-9
TGTGCCAGCAGCTACCTTCCGACAGACAACTATGGCTACACCTTC
CASSYLPTDNYGYTF
>NA|once|TRBJ1-6|TRBV2
TGTGCCAGCAGTGAAAGGGGGTCCTATAATTCACCCCTCCACTTT
CASSERGSYNSPLHF
>TRBD2|NA|TRBJ2-1|TRBV6-5
TGTGCCAGCACCCAAGCGGGGGGGTACAATGAGCAGTTCTTC
CASTQAGGYNEQFF
>NA|NA|TRBJ2-3|TRBV7-2
TGTGCCAGCAGCTCCCTAAATACGCAGTATTTT
CASSSLNTQYF
>TRBD1|NA|TRBJ1-1|TRBV19
TGTGCCACCGGACAGGGGAACACTGAAGCTTTCTTT
CATGQGNTEAFF
>NA|NA|TRBJ1-4|TRBV5-1
TGCGCCAGCAGCTTCAGTGCAACTAATGAAAAACTGTTTTTT
CASSFSATNEKLFF
>NA|NA|TRBJ1-4|TRBV28
TGTGCCAGCAGTTTACGCAGCCTTTGGAGGGGTAATGAAAAACTGTTTTTT
CASSLRSLWRGNEKLFF
>NA|NA|TRBJ2-3|TRBV4-2
TGTGCCAGCAGCCAAGAGAGGGCCTACACAGATACGCAGTATTTT
CASSQERAYTDTQYF
>NA|NA|TRBJ1-4|TRBV6-4
TGTGCCAGCAGTGCCTTCGCCCTAGATAATGAAAAACTGTTTTTT
CASSAFALDNEKLFF
>NA|NA|TRBJ1-2|TRBV28
TGTGCCAGCAGTTTCCCGGGGAAAGGCTACACCTTC
CASSFPGKGYTF
>NA|NA|TRBJ1-1|TRBV18
TGTGCCAGCTCGGGACAGAACACTGAAGCTTTCTTT
CASSGQNTEAFF
>NA|NA|TRBJ2-7|TRBV29-1
TGCAGCGTTGGATTCGTCGGACAGACCCCTTGGGAGCAGTACTTC
CSVGFVGQTPWEQYF
>NA|NA|TRBJ2-7|TRBV7-2
TGTGCCAGCAGCTTCCCCCCTAGCGAGCAGTACTTC
CASSFPPSEQYF
>NA|NA|TRBJ1-6|TRBV6-5
TGTGCCAGCAGTTACTCCGCGGGACGGAATAATTCACCCCTCCACTTT
CASSYSAGRNNSPLHF
>NA|NA|TRBJ1-1|TRBV19
TGTGCCAGTAGCCTCCTGCGCGGGGACACTGAAGCTTTCTTT
CASSLLRGDTEAFF
>NA|NA|TRBJ1-2|TRBV7-9
TGTGCCAGCAGCTTAATCCAGTCAGCTAACTATGGCTACACCTTC
CASSLIQSANYGYTF
>TRBD1|NA|TRBJ1-2|TRBV5-1
TGCGCCAGCAGCTTGGCCTGGGGGACAGACTTCTCTGGCTACACCTTC
CASSLAWGTDFSGYTF
>TRBD1|NA|TRBJ1-4|TRBV5-1
TGCGCCAGCAGCGAGCGCCCCTCTGGGACAGGGGGTGAAAAACTGTTTTTT
CASSERPSGTGGEKLFF
>NA|NA|TRBJ1-1|TRBV6-4
TGTGCCAGCAGTTCCGGGACAACTAACACTGAAGCTTTCTTT
CASSSGTTNTEAFF
>NA|NA|TRBJ2-7|TRBV10-2
TGCGCCAGCAGGCCCGGGATTAACTCCTACGAGCAGTACTTC
CASRPGINSYEQYF
>TRBD1|NA|TRBJ1-1|TRBV28
TGTGCCAGCAGTTTATCCGGGACAGGGGGATACACTGAAGCTTTCTTT
CASSLSGTGGYTEAFF
>NA|NA|TRBJ2-3|TRBV5-8
TGTGCCAGCAGCTCCTACAGGGCAGCTACGCAGTATTTT
CASSSYRAATQYF
>TRBD1|NA|TRBJ1-3|TRBV3-1/TRBV3-2
TGTGCCAGCAGCCAGTCTCGCGGACAGGGGAATGGAAACACCATATATTTT
CASSQSRGQGNGNTIYF
>NA|NA|TRBJ1-1|TRBV6-5
TGTGCCAGCAGTTACGGGAAGGGGAGGAATTCTGAAGCTTTCTTT
CASSYGKGRNSEAFF
>TRBD2|NA|TRBJ2-1|TRBV4-2
TGTGCCAGCAGCCAAGGTACTAGCGGAACCTTAAACAATGAGCAGTTCTTC
CASSQGTSGTLNNEQFF
>TRBD1|NA|TRBJ1-2|TRBV30
TGTGCCTGGAGTGTAGGGACAGCTCACTATGGCTACACCTTC
CAWSVGTAHYGYTF
>TRBD1|NA|TRBJ1-1|TRBV6-5
TGTGCCAGCAGTTACACAGGGGGAGGTACTGAAGCTTTCTTT
CASSYTGGGTEAFF
>TRBD2|NA|TRBJ2-3|TRBV7-8
TGTGCCAGCAGTTGGGCGGGGGGAACAGATACGCAGTATTTT
CASSWAGGTDTQYF
>NA|once|TRBJ1-2|TRBV6-5
TGTGCCAGCGGGTCGGGCTACAAGGGGAACTATGGCTACACCTTC
CASGSGYKGNYGYTF